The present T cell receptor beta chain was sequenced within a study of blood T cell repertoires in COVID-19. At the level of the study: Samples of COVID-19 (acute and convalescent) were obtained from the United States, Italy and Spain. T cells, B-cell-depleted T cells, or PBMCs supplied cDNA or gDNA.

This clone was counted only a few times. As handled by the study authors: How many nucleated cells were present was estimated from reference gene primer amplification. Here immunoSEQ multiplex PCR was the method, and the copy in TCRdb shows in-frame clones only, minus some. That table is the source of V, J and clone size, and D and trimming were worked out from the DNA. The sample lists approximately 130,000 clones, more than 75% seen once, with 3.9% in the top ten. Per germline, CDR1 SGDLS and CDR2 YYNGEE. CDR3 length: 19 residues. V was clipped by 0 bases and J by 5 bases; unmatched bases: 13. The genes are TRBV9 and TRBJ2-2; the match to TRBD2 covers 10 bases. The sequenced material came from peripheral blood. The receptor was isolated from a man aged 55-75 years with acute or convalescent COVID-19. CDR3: CASSVDPLLAGVGTGELFF. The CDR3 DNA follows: TGTGCCAGCAGCGTAGATCCCCTTCTAGCGGGAGTGGGTACCGGGGAGCTGTTTTTT.